These 23 T cell receptor beta chains came from one sample sequenced in a study of regulatory T cells in long-lasting Graves disease. Specified time point: persistent/refractory GD, antithyroid drugs over 5 years with positive TRAb. RNA extracted from PBMCs served as the sequencing template. Sequencing libraries for TCR beta were prepared with iRepertoire HTBI primers and Arm-PCR of CDR3 regions. MiXCR was run by TCRdb on the multiplex PCR reads, yielding one entry per CDR3 protein. This table holds 400,000 or so distinct CDR3 sequences, around 20% found once. The sample was peripheral blood mononuclear cells (PBMCs), taken when the disease was refractory, from a patient treated with antithyroid drugs. The receptors stem from a female donor with Graves disease.

This clonotype was found a few times. The V and J genes are TRBV19 and TRBJ2-4; tentatively, D is TRBD1 (6 bases). Trimming took 3 bases from V and 0 from J, leaving 24 bases between them. The germline gives CDR1 LNHDA, CDR2 SQIVND (reference sequence). The CDR3 sequence is 20 residues long. This chain's CDR3 is CASSMRSAGVPEIAKNIQYF. The CDR3 nucleotides read TGTGCCAGTAGTATGAGGTCGGCAGGGGTCCCCGAAATAGCCAAAAACATTCAGTACTTC.

This clonotype was counted many times. The J gene is TRBJ2-7, the V gene TRBV6-1; TRBD2 agrees at 12 bases. Per the germline V gene, CDR1 is MNHNS and CDR2 is SASEGT. The CDR3 sequence is 15 residues long. With 5 bases clipped from V and 7 bases from J, the junction kept 9 bases outside the gene matches. The CDR3 DNA is TGTGCCAGCAGTCCCAGGACTAGCGGGATGGGGGAGCAGTACTTC. It encodes CASSPRTSGMGEQYF.

This clonotype was recorded many times. The chain has TRBV5-6 and TRBJ2-5; no definite D call. CDR1 is SGHDT, CDR2 YYEEEE, per germline. V lost 4 bases and J lost 1, with 11 bases in between. The CDR3 has 14 residues. CDR3 loop: CASSPPNSQETQYF. The CDR3 DNA is TGTGCCAGCAGCCCCCCAAATAGCCAAGAGACCCAGTACTTC.

This clonotype came up many times. J is TRBJ1-2 and V is TRBV12-3 or TRBV12-4, with D maybe TRBD1 (5 bases). V gave up 1 base and J gave up 4 bases, with 7 bases separating them. This CDR3 is built from 13 residues. CDR3 nucleotides: TGTGCCAGCAGTTTAGAGGGACCCTATGGCTACACCTTC. The encoded protein is CASSLEGPYGYTF.

This clonotype occurred a few times. The J gene is TRBJ2-4, the V gene TRBV7-3, with TRBD1 matching over 9 bases. The ends lost 5 bases at V and 8 bases at J; junction bases unmatched: 7. CDR1 is SGHTA, CDR2 FQGTGA, per germline. This CDR3 is 14 amino acids long. CDR3 sequence (DNA): TGTGCCAGCAGCCCGGGACAGGGCACAGACATTCAGTACTTC. Encoded protein: CASSPGQGTDIQYF.

V is TRBV10-3 and J is TRBJ2-7; TRBD1 aligns across 9 bases. This CDR3 has 15 residues. The junction had 7 bases not matched to a gene; V was cut back by 4 bases and J by 3 bases. Germline V CDR1 and CDR2: ENHRY, SYGVKD. CDR3 in amino acids: CAISGRDRADYEQYF. In nucleotides, the CDR3 is TGTGCCATCAGTGGGCGGGACAGGGCAGACTACGAGCAGTACTTC.

The rearrangement links TRBV30 to TRBJ1-5; possible D gene TRBD1, 5 bases. Trimming pared 2 bases from V and 6 bases from J, leaving 11 bases between. The CDR3 spans 13 residues. Germline values: CDR1 GTSNPN, CDR2 SVGIG (reference sequence). CDR3 residues: CAWSRGSGQPQHF. CDR3 bases: TGTGCCTGGAGTCGGGGGTCGGGTCAGCCCCAGCATTTT.

Comment on this clonotype: A far larger clone lies a single base away; this is likely a read error. The CDR3 sequence is CASSDPTGTGANVLTF. CDR3 coding DNA: TGTGCCAGCAGTGATCCGACAGGGACAGGGGCCAACGTCCTGACTTTC. This chain uses TRBV2 with TRBJ2-6, with 7 bases that match TRBD1. CDR1 and CDR2 from the germline V gene are SNHLY and FYNNEI. With V trimmed by 3 bases and J by 4 bases, 6 bases remained unmatched. The CDR3 length is 16 residues.

Only a few counts were recorded for this clonotype. The chain employs TRBV20-1 and TRBJ2-5, with 14 bases identical to TRBD2. Germline assignment: CDR1 DFQATT and CDR2 SNEGSKA (reference sequence). With V trimmed by 5 bases and J by 1 base, 6 bases remained unmatched. There are 16 residues in the CDR3. In nucleotides, the CDR3 is TGCAGTGCTCAGGGACTAGCGGGAGTTCCCCAAGAGACCCAGTACTTC. It is translated as CSAQGLAGVPQETQYF.

This clonotype was recorded many times. The rearrangement uses TRBV29-1 and TRBJ2-5; TRBD2 is a possible D gene (6 bases). CDR1 is SQVTM, CDR2 ANQGSEA, per germline. Trimming removed 6 bases from V and 2 bases from J, with 10 bases in between. CDR3 length: 12 amino acids. In DNA form, the CDR3 reads TGCAGCGTCCACGGGGGACAAGAGACCCAGTACTTC. This gives the protein CSVHGGQETQYF.

The chain is built from TRBV2 and TRBJ2-1; weak D call: TRBD2 (6 bases). Germline V gene data show CDR1 as SNHLY and CDR2 as FYNNEI. The CDR3 extends over 17 amino acids. Trimming shortened V by 3 bases and J by 1 base, and 16 bases separated the two germline ends. The CDR3 nucleotides are TGTGCCAGCAGTGACGGGTTCGGGAGTACGTCCTACAATGAGCAGTTCTTC. It encodes CASSDGFGSTSYNEQFF.

This clonotype was counted a few times. V is TRBV5-1 and J is TRBJ2-7; 12 positions match TRBD2. Germline loops: CDR1 SGHRS, CDR2 YFSETQ. The junction had 5 bases not matched to a gene; V was cut back by 6 bases and J by 4 bases. The CDR3 has 14 residues. The CDR3 loop reads CASMATSGSYEQYF. The CDR3 DNA reads as TGCGCCAGCATGGCGACTAGCGGGAGTTACGAGCAGTACTTC. Variable domain in full (rest from reference TRBV5-1 and TRBJ2-7): KAGVTQTPRYLIKTRGQQVTLSCSPISGHRSVSWYQQTPGQGLQFLFEYFSETQRNKGNFPGRFSGRQFSNSRSEMNVSTLELGDSALYLCASMATSGSYEQYFGPGTRLTVT.

This clonotype was seen at least ten times. V usage is TRBV28 and J usage is TRBJ1-4, with D unresolved. This CDR3 comprises 15 residues. Germline CDR1 is MDHEN and CDR2 is SYDVKM. V was pared by 2 bases and J by 7 bases, with 14 bases between. The chain's CDR3 is CASSLRPAKSEKLFF. In DNA, the CDR3 is TGTGCCAGCAGTTTAAGACCGGCGAAGAGTGAAAAACTGTTTTTT.

This chain uses TRBV25-1 with TRBJ2-7; the D is unclear. The CDR3 has 14 amino acids. Deletions cut 6 bases from V and 0 bases from J, with 12 bases between. Germline CDR1 MGHDK, CDR2 SYGVNS. The CDR3, as DNA: TGTGCCAGCAGCCCATTTGCAGGCTCCTACGAGCAGTACTTC. Amino acid sequence: CASSPFAGSYEQYF.

The chain has TRBV6-9 and TRBJ2-2, with 10 bases identical to TRBD2. Germline CDR1 is MNHGY and CDR2 is SVAAGI. The trim removed 3 bases at V and 3 bases at J, leaving 4 bases unmatched. This CDR3 is built from 16 residues. Written as DNA, the CDR3 is TGTGCCAGCAGTTACACCGGGACTAGCGACACCGGGGAGCTGTTTTTT. Translated: CASSYTGTSDTGELFF.

This clonotype was seen ten or more times. The J gene is TRBJ1-6, the V gene TRBV20-1; D call uncertain. CDR3 length: 14 residues. V was pared by 3 bases and J by 7 bases, with 13 bases between. Germline V gene lookup returns CDR1 DFQATT and CDR2 SNEGSKA (reference sequence). The CDR3 reads CSARLDVRNSPLHF. The DNA for the CDR3 is TGCAGTGCTAGGTTAGACGTGCGGAATTCACCCCTCCACTTT.

This clonotype was counted between two and nine times. The rearrangement uses TRBV20-1 and TRBJ2-7; 9 positions agree with TRBD2. Germline V gives CDR1 DFQATT, CDR2 SNEGSKA (reference sequence). Trimming cost V 0 bases and J 2 bases; bases outside gene matches: 11. CDR3 length equals 17 residues. DNA of the CDR3: TGCAGTGCTAGAGATCGCCTAGCGGGAAGTATCGCCTACGAGCAGTACTTC. Protein sequence: CSARDRLAGSIAYEQYF.

This rearrangement joins TRBV7-3 to TRBJ2-2, with TRBD2 matching 7 bases. Trimming removed 5 bases from V and 4 bases from J; junction bases left unmatched: 7. The CDR3 length is 15 residues. Per germline, CDR1 SGHTA and CDR2 FQGTGA. The CDR3 DNA follows: TGTGCCAGCAGCGGAGGGACGGGAGGCACCGGGGAGCTGTTTTTT. Its translation is CASSGGTGGTGELFF.

This chain uses TRBV10-3 with TRBJ1-4; 9 bases map to TRBD1. The CDR3 has 16 residues. Trimming cost V 7 bases and J 0 bases; bases outside gene matches: 6. Germline assignment: CDR1 ENHRY and CDR2 SYGVKD. The CDR3 sequence: CAITPGQGATNEKLFF. The CDR3 coding sequence is TGTGCCATCACCCCGGGACAGGGTGCAACTAATGAAAAACTGTTTTTT.

This clonotype was seen a single time. Given a much more abundant clone one base away, this may be a read error. This chain connects TRBV7-2 to TRBJ1-1; possibly TRBD1 for D (5 bases). Germline V gene sequence: CDR1 SGHTA, CDR2 FQGNSA. V lost 8 bases, J lost 0 bases, and 22 bases lay in between. The CDR3 totals 17 residues. The CDR3: CASGVNPQVPVNTEAFF. The CDR3 DNA reads TGTGCCAGCGGCGTAAACCCACAGGTCCCAGTGAACACTGAAGCTTTCTTT.

This sequence joins TRBV6-2 or TRBV6-3 and TRBJ2-7; D is undetermined. The CDR3 extends over 10 amino acids. Trimming took 2 bases from V and 9 from J, leaving 5 bases between them. Germline V lookup: CDR1 MNHEY, CDR2 SVGEGT. DNA for the CDR3: TGTGCCAGCAGTTACGGTGGGCAGTACTTC. It codes for CASSYGGQYF.

At least ten counts were recorded for this clonotype. The chain has TRBV20-1 and TRBJ2-5; TRBD2 is a possible D gene (6 bases). Trimming pared 3 bases from V and 5 bases from J, leaving 16 bases between. The CDR3 spans 14 residues. CDR1 is DFQATT, CDR2 SNEGSKA, per germline (reference sequence). The CDR3 protein is CSASQTGVGETQYF. The CDR3 DNA follows: TGCAGTGCTAGCCAAACGGGAGTCGGGGAGACCCAGTACTTC.

This clonotype was seen repeatedly, ten times or more. V usage is TRBV13 and J usage is TRBJ1-1, with D possibly matching TRBD1 (5 bases). This CDR3 region has 14 residues. CDR1 and CDR2 (germline): PRHDT, FYEKMQ (reference sequence). With 7 bases removed from V and 8 bases from J, the gap between germline ends came to 20 bases. This CDR3 is CASTARQTLDEAFF. The CDR3 DNA reads TGTGCCAGCACCGCCCGACAGACCCTTGACGAAGCTTTCTTT.